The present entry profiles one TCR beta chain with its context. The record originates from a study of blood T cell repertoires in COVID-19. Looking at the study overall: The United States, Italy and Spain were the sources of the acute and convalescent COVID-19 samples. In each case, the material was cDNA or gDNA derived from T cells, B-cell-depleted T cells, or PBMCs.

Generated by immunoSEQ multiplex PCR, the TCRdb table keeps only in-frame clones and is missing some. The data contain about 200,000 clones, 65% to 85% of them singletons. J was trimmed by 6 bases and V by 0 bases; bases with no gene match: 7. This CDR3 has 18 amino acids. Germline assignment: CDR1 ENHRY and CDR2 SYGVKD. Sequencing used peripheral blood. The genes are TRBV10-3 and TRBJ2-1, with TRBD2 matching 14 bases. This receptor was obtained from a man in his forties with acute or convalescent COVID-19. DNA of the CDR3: TGTGCCATCAGTGAGTCCTTGACTAGCGGGGGGGGGCCCAATGAGCAGTTCTTC. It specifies CAISESLTSGGGPNEQFF.